These 22 T cell receptor beta chains came from one sample sequenced in a study of blood T cells in healthy people across ages. The use of a sample-barcoded 5' primer and a J-beta primer mix characterized a second PCR of roughly 7 to 11 cycles. TCRdb fed the 5' RACE reads into MiXCR, producing one record per CDR3 protein. The sample lists 600,000 to 650,000 distinct CDR3 sequences; 58% were seen once. The sample taken for sequencing was blood. These receptors were taken from a man in his 60s in good health.

The genes are TRBV7-2 and TRBJ2-7; tentatively, D is TRBD2 (7 bases). The CDR3 is 15 amino acids. CDR1 SGHTA and CDR2 FQGNSA come from the germline V gene. V lost 8 bases, J lost 7 bases, and 24 bases lay in between. CDR3 bases: TGTGCCAGCGAAACTGGGGGGGGGCCTTACAATGAGCAGTACTTC. Protein sequence: CASETGGGPYNEQYF.

The chain is built from TRBV14 and TRBJ1-1; D is uncertain. Germline CDR1 SGHDN, CDR2 FVKESK. CDR3 size: 13 residues. V was shortened by 4 bases and J by 1 base, with 7 bases between the two germline ends. The CDR3 spells CASSPSWNTEAFF. CDR3 DNA: TGTGCCAGCAGCCCCAGTTGGAACACTGAAGCTTTCTTT. Variable domain in full (rest from reference TRBV14 and TRBJ1-1): EAGVTQFPSHSVIEKGQTVTLRCDPISGHDNLYWYRRVMGKEIKFLLHFVKESKQDESGMPNNRFLAERTGGTYSTLKVQPAELEDSGVYFCASSPSWNTEAFFGQGTRLTVV.

The genes are TRBV6-5 and TRBJ2-7; TRBD2 is a possible D gene (5 bases). The V end lost 7 bases, the J end lost 0 bases, and 16 bases lay between the germline ends. The length of the CDR3 is 15 residues. Germline CDR1 is MNHEY and CDR2 is SVGAGI. CDR3 nucleotides: TGTGCCAGCACCCGGACTCGGTCGAGCTCCTACGAGCAGTACTTC. Its protein product is CASTRTRSSSYEQYF.

This chain uses TRBV7-2 with TRBJ2-5; TRBD2 matches at 7 bases. CDR1 and CDR2 from the germline V gene are SGHTA and FQGNSA. Trimming cost V 6 bases and J 1 base; bases outside gene matches: 11. The CDR3 totals 16 residues. The CDR3 loop reads CASSFSSGLPQETQYF. The CDR3 coding sequence is TGTGCCAGCAGTTTTTCCTCGGGACTACCCCAAGAGACCCAGTACTTC.

V is TRBV12-3 or TRBV12-4 and J is TRBJ2-5; 9 bases match TRBD2. The CDR3 extends over 15 amino acids. Trimming removed 3 bases from V and 5 bases from J; junction bases left unmatched: 7. CDR3: CASSLGPLAGETQYF. In DNA, the CDR3 is TGTGCCAGCAGTTTGGGTCCGCTAGCGGGGGAGACCCAGTACTTC.

The chain links TRBV27 to TRBJ2-1; 10 bases map to TRBD2. The CDR3 is made up of 16 amino acids. V gave up 5 bases and J gave up 6 bases; unmatched junction bases: 10. Germline lookup yields CDR1 MNHEY and CDR2 SMNVEV (reference sequence). CDR3 loop: CASSVSGGSLRNEQFF. The DNA for the CDR3 is TGTGCCAGCAGTGTTAGCGGGGGGAGTTTGCGCAATGAGCAGTTCTTC.

The genes are TRBV5-1 and TRBJ2-5; 8 bases are shared with TRBD2. Near its end, the DNA agrees better with TRBJ2-7, so the J call may be wrong. Germline V CDR1 and CDR2: SGHRS, YFSETQ. The CDR3 is 17 residues long. CDR3 coding DNA: TGCGCCAGCAGCTTGGGTAGCGGGGAATTCGGCCCCTACGAGCAGTACTTC. It specifies CASSLGSGEFGPYEQYF.

This clonotype was recorded once. This chain joins TRBV18 and TRBJ2-3, with 13 bases identical to TRBD2. This CDR3 has 19 amino acids. The germline gives CDR1 KGHSH, CDR2 LQKENI. V trimming: 3 bases; J trimming: 1 base; junction bases outside the gene matches: 10. The CDR3 spells CASSPLWTSGRAGTDTQYF. Here the CDR3 DNA reads TGTGCCAGCTCACCTCTATGGACTAGCGGGAGAGCGGGCACAGATACGCAGTATTTT.

CDR3 coding DNA: TGTGCCACCAGCTTAACTTGGGGTACAGGGGCTTGGGAAGAGACCCAGTACTTC. It encodes CATSLTWGTGAWEETQYF. The chain joins TRBV15 to TRBJ2-5; 7 nucleotides line up with TRBD1. V shed 5 bases, J shed 3 bases, and the junction held 18 bases outside the gene matches. Per germline, CDR1 LNHNV and CDR2 YYDKDF (reference sequence). This CDR3 contains 18 residues.

This clonotype occurred once. This chain links TRBV2 with TRBJ2-4; D not resolved. CDR1 SNHLY and CDR2 FYNNEI come from the germline V gene. This CDR3 is built from 15 residues. The V end lost 1 base, the J end lost 13 bases, and 20 bases lay between the germline ends. The CDR3 DNA follows: TGTGCCAGCAGTGAAGGTCGGACGGATTTTTACGGGCAGTACTTC. Translation gives CASSEGRTDFYGQYF.

The rearrangement links TRBV20-1 to TRBJ2-7, with D tentatively TRBD1 (5 bases). The ends were cut back, 4 bases at V and 4 bases at J, with 17 bases in the middle. CDR3 size: 14 residues. CDR1 DFQATT and CDR2 SNEGSKA come from the germline V gene (reference sequence). The DNA of the CDR3 is TGCAGTGCTACTCCCGAAGGGGCGACTTACGAGCAGTACTTC. Residues: CSATPEGATYEQYF.

This clonotype came up a few times. The chain combines TRBV5-5 with TRBJ2-1, with 10 bases aligning to TRBD1. The germline CDR1 and CDR2 sequences are SGHKS and YYEKEE (reference sequence). After removal of 4 bases from V and 5 bases from J, the junction contained 6 bases not matched to a gene. There are 15 residues in the CDR3. The CDR3 is CASSTGQGVDNEQFF. DNA for the CDR3: TGTGCCAGCAGCACAGGACAGGGGGTCGACAATGAGCAGTTCTTC.

The genes are TRBV4-1 and TRBJ1-6, with D unresolved. Germline lookup yields CDR1 MGHRA and CDR2 YSYEKL. The CDR3 extends over 16 amino acids. V shed 5 bases and J shed 5 bases, with 16 bases lying between them. CDR3 amino acids: CASSKNSGPNNSPLHF. The CDR3 bases are TGCGCCAGCAGCAAAAACTCCGGGCCAAATAATTCACCCCTCCACTTT.

The table lists this clonotype with a few counts. The chain links TRBV28 to TRBJ2-7, with D perhaps TRBD1 or TRBD2 (7 bases each). Trimming pared 4 bases from V and 6 bases from J, leaving 22 bases between. This CDR3 contains 16 residues. Germline-derived CDR1 and CDR2 are MDHEN and SYDVKM. The CDR3 is CASSSGGPGGHFEQYF. The CDR3 DNA is TGTGCCAGCAGTTCGGGGGGTCCAGGGGGGCATTTCGAGCAGTACTTC.

The chain links TRBV12-3 or TRBV12-4 to TRBJ1-1, with unresolved D. The CDR3 sequence is 13 residues long. The ends were cut back, 3 bases at V and 0 bases at J, with 5 bases in the middle. Written as DNA, the CDR3 is TGTGCCAGCAGTTTTGGGATGAACACTGAAGCTTTCTTT. Translation gives CASSFGMNTEAFF.

The chain combines TRBV7-2 with TRBJ2-1; D unresolved. Germline-derived CDR1 and CDR2 are SGHTA and FQGNSA. Deletions cut 5 bases from V and 6 bases from J, with 11 bases between. This CDR3 has 13 residues. CDR3 sequence reads: CASSQVFSNEQFF. In DNA form, the CDR3 reads TGTGCCAGCAGCCAGGTATTTTCCAATGAGCAGTTCTTC.

The chain employs TRBV3-1 and TRBJ2-2; D not certain. The V gene lost 0 bases and the J gene lost 5 bases, with 7 bases spanning the gap. Germline loops: CDR1 LGHDT, CDR2 YNNKEL (reference sequence). The CDR3 loop spans 14 amino acids. CDR3 DNA sequence: TGTGCCAGCAGCCAAGATCCACCTACCGGGGAGCTGTTTTTT. The encoded protein is CASSQDPPTGELFF.

The rearrangement uses TRBV2 and TRBJ2-7, with TRBD1 matching over 7 bases. This CDR3 has 13 residues. Germline V gene sequence: CDR1 SNHLY, CDR2 FYNNEI. Trimming removed 7 bases from V and 2 bases from J; junction bases left unmatched: 5. CDR3 sequence (DNA): TGTGCCAGCAAGCAGGGGGAGACCTACGAGCAGTACTTC. Translation gives CASKQGETYEQYF.

The chain links TRBV2 to TRBJ1-5; D might be TRBD1 (5 bases). Looked up from germline, CDR1 is SNHLY and CDR2 is FYNNEI. The CDR3 length is 13 residues. Between the trimmed V and J ends, which lost 4 bases and 7 bases, there was a span of 11 bases. The CDR3 DNA follows: TGTGCCAGCAGTGCAGGGTGGATGCAGCCCCAGCATTTT. As protein: CASSAGWMQPQHF.

The rearrangement joins TRBV19 to TRBJ2-1; 8 bases line up with TRBD1. The end of the DNA fits TRBJ2-7 better, so the J call may be wrong. There are 15 residues in the CDR3. Per the germline V gene, CDR1 is LNHDA and CDR2 is SQIVND (reference sequence). The CDR3 is CASSMGTGGLYEQYF. The CDR3 nucleotides are TGTGCCAGTAGTATGGGGACAGGAGGACTCTACGAGCAGTACTTC.

The chain joins TRBV2 to TRBJ2-5; D gene unclear. The J call may be wrong; the DNA end is better matched by TRBJ2-7. This CDR3 is built from 14 residues. Germline-derived CDR1 and CDR2 are SNHLY and FYNNEI. The CDR3 bases are TGTGCCAGCAGTGTTACCTTGTCACCCTACGAGCAGTACTTC. Its protein product is CASSVTLSPYEQYF.

The rearrangement uses TRBV18 and TRBJ1-1, with TRBD1 as a possible D gene (5 bases). V lost 3 bases and J 3 bases, leaving 14 bases between the germline ends. The CDR3 contains 15 residues. CDR1 KGHSH and CDR2 LQKENI come from the germline V gene. CDR3 sequence: CASSPRQRQDTEAFF. The CDR3, as DNA: TGTGCCAGCTCACCTCGACAGCGCCAGGACACTGAAGCTTTCTTT.